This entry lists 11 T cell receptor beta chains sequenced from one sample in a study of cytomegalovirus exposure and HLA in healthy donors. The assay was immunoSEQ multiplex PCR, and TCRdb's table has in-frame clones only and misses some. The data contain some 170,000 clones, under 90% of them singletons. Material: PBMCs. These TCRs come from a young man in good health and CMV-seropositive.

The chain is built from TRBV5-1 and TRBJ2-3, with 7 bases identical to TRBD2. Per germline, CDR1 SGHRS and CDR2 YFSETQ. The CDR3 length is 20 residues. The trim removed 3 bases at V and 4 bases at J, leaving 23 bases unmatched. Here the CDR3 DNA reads TGCGCCAGCAGCTCCCCGACCATATTAGCGGGCCCAAAGGGGCCAGATACGCAGTATTTT. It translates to CASSSPTILAGPKGPDTQYF.

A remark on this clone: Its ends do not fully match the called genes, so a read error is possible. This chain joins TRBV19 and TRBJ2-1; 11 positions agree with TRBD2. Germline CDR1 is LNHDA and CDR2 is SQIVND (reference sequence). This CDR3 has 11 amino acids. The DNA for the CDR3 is TGTGCCAGTAGTGTTAGCGGGAGGGCCATCTTC. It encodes CASSVSGRAIF.

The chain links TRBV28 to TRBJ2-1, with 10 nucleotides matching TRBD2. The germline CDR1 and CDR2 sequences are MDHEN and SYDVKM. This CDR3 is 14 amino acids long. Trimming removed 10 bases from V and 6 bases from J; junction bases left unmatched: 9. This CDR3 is CATFSGRPRNEQFF. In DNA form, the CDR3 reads TGTGCCACCTTTAGCGGGAGGCCTCGCAATGAGCAGTTCTTC.

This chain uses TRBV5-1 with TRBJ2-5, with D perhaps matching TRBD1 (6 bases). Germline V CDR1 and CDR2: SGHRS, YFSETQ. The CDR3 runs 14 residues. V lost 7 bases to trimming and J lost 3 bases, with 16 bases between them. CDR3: CASQPGGLKETQYF. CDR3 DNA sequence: TGCGCCAGCCAGCCTGGGGGCCTGAAAGAGACCCAGTACTTC.

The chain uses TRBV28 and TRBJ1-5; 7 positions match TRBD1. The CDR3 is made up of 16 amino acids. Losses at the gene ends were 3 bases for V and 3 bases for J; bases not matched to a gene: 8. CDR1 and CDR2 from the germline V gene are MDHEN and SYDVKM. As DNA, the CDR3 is TGTGCCAGCAGTTTCCGGACAGGTACCGACAATCAGCCCCAGCATTTT. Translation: CASSFRTGTDNQPQHF.

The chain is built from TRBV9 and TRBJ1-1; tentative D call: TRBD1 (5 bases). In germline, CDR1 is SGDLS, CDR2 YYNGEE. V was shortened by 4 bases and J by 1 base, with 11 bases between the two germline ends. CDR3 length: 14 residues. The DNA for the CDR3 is TGTGCCAGCAGCCGAGACAGTAGGAACACTGAAGCTTTCTTT. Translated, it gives CASSRDSRNTEAFF.

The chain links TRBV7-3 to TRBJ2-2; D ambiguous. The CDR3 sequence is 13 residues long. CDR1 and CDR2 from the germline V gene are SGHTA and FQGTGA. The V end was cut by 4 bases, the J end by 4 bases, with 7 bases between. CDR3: CASSSAVTGELFF. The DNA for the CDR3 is TGTGCCAGCAGCTCCGCGGTCACCGGGGAGCTGTTTTTT.

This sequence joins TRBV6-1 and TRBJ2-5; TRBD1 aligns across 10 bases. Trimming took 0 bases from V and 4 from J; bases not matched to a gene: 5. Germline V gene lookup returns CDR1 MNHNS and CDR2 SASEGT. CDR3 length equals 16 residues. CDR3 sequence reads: CASSEAGTGEGETQYF. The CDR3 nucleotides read TGTGCCAGCAGTGAAGCTGGGACAGGGGAAGGAGAGACCCAGTACTTC.

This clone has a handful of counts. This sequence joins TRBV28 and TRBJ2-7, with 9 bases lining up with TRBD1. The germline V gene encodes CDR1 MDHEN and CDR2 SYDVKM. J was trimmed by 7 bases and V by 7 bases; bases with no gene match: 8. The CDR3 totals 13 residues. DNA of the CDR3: TGTGCCAGCATCCTACAGGGGGCGGGAGAGCAGTACTTC. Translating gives CASILQGAGEQYF.

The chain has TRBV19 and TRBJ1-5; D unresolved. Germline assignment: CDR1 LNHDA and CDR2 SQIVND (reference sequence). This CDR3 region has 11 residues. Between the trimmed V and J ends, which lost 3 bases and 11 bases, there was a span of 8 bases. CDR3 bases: TGTGCCAGTAGTATGGGAGTTTCCCAGCATTTT. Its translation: CASSMGVSQHF. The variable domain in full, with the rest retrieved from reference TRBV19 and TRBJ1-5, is DGGITQSPKYLFRKEGQNVTLSCEQNLNHDAMYWYRQDPGQGLRLIYYSQIVNDFQKGDIAEGYSVSREKKESFPLTVTSAQKNPTAFYLCASSMGVSQHFGDGTRLSIL.

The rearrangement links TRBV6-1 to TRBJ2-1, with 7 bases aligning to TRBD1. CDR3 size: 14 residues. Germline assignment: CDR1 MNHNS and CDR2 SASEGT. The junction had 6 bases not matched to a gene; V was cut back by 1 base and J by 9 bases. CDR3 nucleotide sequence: TGTGCCAGCAGTGAAGGACAGGGACATACTGAGCAGTTCTTC. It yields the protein CASSEGQGHTEQFF.